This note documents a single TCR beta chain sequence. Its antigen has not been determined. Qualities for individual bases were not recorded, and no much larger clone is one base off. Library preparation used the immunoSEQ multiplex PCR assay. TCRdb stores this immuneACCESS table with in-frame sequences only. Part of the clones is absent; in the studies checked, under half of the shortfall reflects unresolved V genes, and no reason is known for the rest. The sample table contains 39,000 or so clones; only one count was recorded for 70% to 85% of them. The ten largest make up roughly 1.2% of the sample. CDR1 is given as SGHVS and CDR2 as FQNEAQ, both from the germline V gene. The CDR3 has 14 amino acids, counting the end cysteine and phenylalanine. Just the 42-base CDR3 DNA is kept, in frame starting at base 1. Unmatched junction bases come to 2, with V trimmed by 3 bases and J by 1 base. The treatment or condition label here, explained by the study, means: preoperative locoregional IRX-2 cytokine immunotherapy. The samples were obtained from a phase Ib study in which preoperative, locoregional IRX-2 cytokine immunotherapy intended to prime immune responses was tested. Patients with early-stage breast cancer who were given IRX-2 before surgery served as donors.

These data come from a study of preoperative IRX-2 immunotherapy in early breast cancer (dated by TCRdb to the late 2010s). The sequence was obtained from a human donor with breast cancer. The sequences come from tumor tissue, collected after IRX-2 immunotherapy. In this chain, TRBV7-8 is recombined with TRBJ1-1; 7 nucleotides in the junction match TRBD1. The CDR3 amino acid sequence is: CASSLRDRNTEAFF. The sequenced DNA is TGTGCCAGCAGCTTGCGGGACAGGAACACTGAAGCTTTCTTT.